This TCR beta chain was recorded in a study of T-cell reconstitution after alpha-beta-depleted transplantation in children. J lost 4 bases, V lost 5 bases, and 3 bases had no gene match. Germline V gene lookup returns CDR1 GTSNPN and CDR2 SVGIG (reference sequence). This CDR3 region has 12 residues. This clonotype was counted only a few times. A library of TCRbeta sequences, prepared with unique molecular identifiers, was generated. TCRdb processed the PCR reads anew with MiXCR; each CDR3 protein has one entry. Of some 240,000 distinct CDR3 sequences detected, 9.7% appear once; the ten largest clones hold 5% to 5.5%.

The V gene is TRBV30, the J gene TRBJ2-3; 7 bases agree with TRBD2. The source is a human donor who donated a stem cell graft to a child with SCID. The specimen comprised PBMCs from the stem cell graft donor, sampled from the stem cell graft. The CDR3 loop reads CAWERGADTQYF. The CDR3 nucleotides are TGTGCCTGGGAGCGGGGTGCAGATACGCAGTATTTT.